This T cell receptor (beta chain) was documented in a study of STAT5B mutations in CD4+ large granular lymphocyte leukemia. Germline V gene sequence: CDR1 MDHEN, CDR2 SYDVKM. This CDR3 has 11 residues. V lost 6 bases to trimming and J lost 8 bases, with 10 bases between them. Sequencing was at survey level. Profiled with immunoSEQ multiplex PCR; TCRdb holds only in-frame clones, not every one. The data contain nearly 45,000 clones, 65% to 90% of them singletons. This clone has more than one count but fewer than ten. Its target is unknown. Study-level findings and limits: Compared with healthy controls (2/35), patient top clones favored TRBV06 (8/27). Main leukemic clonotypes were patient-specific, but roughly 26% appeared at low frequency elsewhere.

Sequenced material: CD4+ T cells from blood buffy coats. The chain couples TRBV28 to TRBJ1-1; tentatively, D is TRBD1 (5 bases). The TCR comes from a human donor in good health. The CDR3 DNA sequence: TGTGCCAGCAGCCTGAGGGACGAAGCTTTCTTT. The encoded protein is CASSLRDEAFF.